Listed here are 31 T cell receptor beta chains from one sample, sequenced in a study of cytomegalovirus exposure and HLA in healthy donors. The protocol was immunoSEQ multiplex PCR, while the TCRdb copy is restricted to in-frame clones and leaves out a portion. The sample has about 130,000 clones; roughly 87% are singletons. Sequenced sample: PBMCs. The receptors originated from a woman aged 18-29 years in good health and CMV-seropositive.

The rearrangement joins TRBV11-2 to TRBJ2-7; 8 bases fit TRBD2. Germline loops: CDR1 SGHAT, CDR2 FQNNGV. The CDR3 contains 14 residues. With 0 bases clipped from V and 5 bases from J, the junction kept 3 bases outside the gene matches. CDR3 protein: CASSLDGLAHEQYF. The CDR3 region has the DNA TGTGCCAGCAGCTTAGACGGACTAGCACACGAGCAGTACTTC.

The V and J genes are TRBV7-2 and TRBJ2-7; 8 bases map to TRBD1. Germline CDR1 and CDR2: SGHTA and FQGNSA. V was pared by 5 bases and J by 3 bases, with 18 bases of the junction left unmatched. This CDR3 is 18 amino acids long. The CDR3 DNA follows: TGTGCCAGCAGCCCCGGAGCGTTTGGACAGGGCCCTCACTACGAGCAGTACTTC. Protein sequence: CASSPGAFGQGPHYEQYF.

The gene calls are TRBV5-8 and TRBJ2-5; 9 bases are a match to TRBD2. Germline V lookup: CDR1 SGHTS, CDR2 YDEGEE. The CDR3 contains 15 residues. V was pared by 0 bases and J by 4 bases, with 4 bases of the junction left unmatched. CDR3 in DNA: TGTGCCAGCAGCTTGGATAGCGGGGGCTCAGAGACCCAGTACTTC. Protein product: CASSLDSGGSETQYF. Together with reference TRBV5-8 and TRBJ2-5, the CDR3 gives the full variable domain: EAGVTQSPTHLIKTRGQQATLRCSPISGHTSVYWYQQALGLGLQFLLWYDEGEERNRGNFPPRFSGRQFPNYSSELNVNALELEDSALYLCASSLDSGGSETQYFGPGTRLLVL.

The chain is built from TRBV19 and TRBJ1-3; D gene uncertain. V shed 7 bases and J shed 0 bases, with 16 bases lying between them. Germline V gene data show CDR1 as LNHDA and CDR2 as SQIVND (reference sequence). This CDR3 is 16 amino acids long. The CDR3 DNA sequence: TGTGCCAGTAATAAGGATCAGGTGCTCTCTGGAAACACCATATATTTT. The encoded protein is CASNKDQVLSGNTIYF.

This chain joins TRBV6-1 and TRBJ2-3, with D maybe TRBD2 (6 bases). With 2 bases removed from V and 7 bases from J, the gap between germline ends came to 13 bases. There are 14 residues in the CDR3. The V gene's germline CDR1 is MNHNS and CDR2 SASEGT. Here the CDR3 DNA reads TGTGCCAGCAGTGAATCGATAGGGAGGCATACGCAGTATTTT. Translation gives CASSESIGRHTQYF.

This clone was recorded only once. This chain links TRBV7-2 with TRBJ1-1, with D possibly being TRBD1 (6 bases). The germline gives CDR1 SGHTA, CDR2 FQGNSA. V was pared by 5 bases and J by 2 bases, with 12 bases between. This CDR3 region has 14 residues. The chain's CDR3 is CASSPGHPNTEAFF. For the CDR3, the DNA is TGTGCCAGCAGCCCGGGACACCCTAACACTGAAGCTTTCTTT.

The chain recombines TRBV5-1 with TRBJ2-7; 10 bases are shared with TRBD2. Germline V CDR1 and CDR2: SGHRS, YFSETQ. This CDR3 comprises 16 residues. Losses at the gene ends were 4 bases for V and 6 bases for J; bases not matched to a gene: 13. The CDR3 bases are TGCGCCAGCAGCAGGAGTAGCGGGGGGACCTTCGGCGAGCAGTACTTC. It specifies CASSRSSGGTFGEQYF.

The gene calls are TRBV28 and TRBJ1-6; D is ambiguous. Germline V gene lookup returns CDR1 MDHEN and CDR2 SYDVKM. With 3 bases removed from V and 1 base from J, the gap between germline ends came to 7 bases. The CDR3 runs to 15 residues. The CDR3, as DNA: TGTGCCAGCAGTTTCCCCGGGTCCTATAATTCACCCCTCCACTTT. Translated, it gives CASSFPGSYNSPLHF.

The chain combines TRBV28 with TRBJ2-5; D is ambiguous. This CDR3 has 11 residues. Germline assignment: CDR1 MDHEN and CDR2 SYDVKM. The V gene lost 4 bases and the J gene lost 2 bases, with 2 bases spanning the gap. The CDR3 is CASSSQETQYF. The CDR3 nucleotides are TGTGCCAGCAGTTCACAAGAGACCCAGTACTTC.

The V gene is TRBV4-1, the J gene TRBJ2-2; 14 bases agree with TRBD2. The germline gives CDR1 MGHRA, CDR2 YSYEKL. The CDR3 has 17 residues. J gave up 4 bases and V 4 bases, and 5 bases lay outside the gene matches. The CDR3 sequence is CASSRGLAGVGTGELFF. The DNA of the CDR3 is TGCGCCAGCAGCCGGGGACTAGCGGGGGTGGGCACCGGGGAGCTGTTTTTT.

This chain links TRBV2 with TRBJ1-1, with D maybe TRBD1 (6 bases). CDR1 SNHLY and CDR2 FYNNEI come from the germline V gene. The CDR3 extends over 14 amino acids. Trimming pared 7 bases from V and 2 bases from J, leaving 14 bases between. The CDR3 spells CASTLLGANTEAFF. The CDR3 DNA reads TGTGCCAGCACCCTGTTGGGGGCTAACACTGAAGCTTTCTTT.

This clone was observed a few times. The V and J genes are TRBV29-1 and TRBJ1-5, with D perhaps matching TRBD1 (5 bases). Trimming stripped 8 bases from V and 5 bases from J, with 25 bases between. The CDR3 is made up of 16 amino acids. The germline V gene encodes CDR1 SQVTM and CDR2 ANQGSEA. CDR3 bases: TGCAGCTCGCGACTTCAGGGATCAGGATGGGATCAGCCCCAGCATTTT. Translation gives CSSRLQGSGWDQPQHF.

The chain carries TRBV19 and TRBJ2-7; a weak D match, TRBD1 (5 bases). Germline V gene lookup returns CDR1 LNHDA and CDR2 SQIVND (reference sequence). The CDR3 totals 15 residues. Trimming removed 0 bases from V and 7 bases from J, with 16 bases in between. CDR3 sequence: CASSIDRLAGREQYF. CDR3 coding DNA: TGTGCCAGTAGTATAGATCGGTTGGCAGGGCGGGAGCAGTACTTC.

The count of this clone is one. The chain employs TRBV28 and TRBJ2-5; 8 bases are shared with TRBD2. The CDR3 has 14 residues. Germline V gene sequence: CDR1 MDHEN, CDR2 SYDVKM. V shed 5 bases and J 1 base; nucleotides not matched to a gene: 3. The CDR3 protein is CASSPGGGQETQYF. The CDR3 DNA reads as TGTGCCAGCAGTCCCGGGGGGGGCCAAGAGACCCAGTACTTC.

This clone was counted once. The V gene is TRBV11-2, the J gene TRBJ1-5; D uncertain. The V end was cut by 3 bases, the J end by 1 base, with 10 bases between. There are 15 residues in the CDR3. Germline assignment: CDR1 SGHAT and CDR2 FQNNGV. CDR3 in amino acids: CASSFPRRSNQPQHF. The CDR3 DNA reads as TGTGCCAGCAGCTTCCCCCGCCGGAGCAATCAGCCCCAGCATTTT.

The V and J genes are TRBV7-6 and TRBJ2-1, with 8 positions matching TRBD2. This CDR3 has 13 amino acids. CDR1 and CDR2 (germline): SGHVS, FNYEAQ. The V segment lost 5 bases and the J segment 9 bases; nucleotides outside the gene matches: 6. The CDR3 here is CASSPGGPGEQFF. As DNA, the CDR3 is TGTGCCAGCAGCCCGGGGGGGCCCGGTGAGCAGTTCTTC.

The chain links TRBV7-9 to TRBJ2-7, with a tentative D call TRBD1 (6 bases). Trimming shortened V by 8 bases and J by 6 bases, and 17 bases separated the two germline ends. The CDR3 is 13 amino acids. Germline V CDR1 and CDR2: SEHNR, FQNEAQ (reference sequence). CDR3 loop: CASGGHALSEQYF. CDR3 nucleotide sequence: TGTGCCAGCGGGGGACACGCTCTTTCCGAGCAGTACTTC.

The J gene is TRBJ1-2, the V gene TRBV5-1, with TRBD1 matching 7 bases. This CDR3 contains 13 residues. The ends lost 2 bases at V and 3 bases at J; junction bases unmatched: 1. Germline V gene data show CDR1 as SGHRS and CDR2 as YFSETQ. CDR3 DNA sequence: TGCGCCAGCAGCTTTGACAGGGACTATGGCTACACCTTC. Its translation is CASSFDRDYGYTF.

V and J are TRBV7-9 and TRBJ2-7, with 9 bases aligning to TRBD2. Germline V gives CDR1 SEHNR, CDR2 FQNEAQ (reference sequence). This CDR3 has 15 amino acids. The trim removed 4 bases at V and 5 bases at J, leaving 9 bases unmatched. The CDR3 here is CASSSHQRLADEQYF. The CDR3 DNA reads as TGTGCCAGCAGCTCACACCAAAGACTAGCGGACGAGCAGTACTTC.

The chain uses TRBV30 and TRBJ1-1, with D maybe TRBD1 (5 bases). The CDR3 runs 12 residues. Germline V CDR1 and CDR2: GTSNPN, SVGIG (reference sequence). V was shortened by 6 bases and J by 6 bases, with 14 bases between the two germline ends. DNA of the CDR3: TGTGCCTGTCTTACAGGATGGCCTGAAGCTTTCTTT. Protein: CACLTGWPEAFF.

This chain uses TRBV6-6 with TRBJ1-2, with 7 bases lining up with TRBD1. The CDR3 has 15 amino acids. V lost 5 bases and J lost 1; bases outside the gene matches: 7. Germline V lookup: CDR1 MNHNY, CDR2 SVGAGI (reference sequence). The CDR3 sequence is CASSSLGQLNYGYTF. As DNA, the CDR3 is TGTGCCAGCAGTAGCTTGGGACAGCTTAACTATGGCTACACCTTC.

The genes are TRBV28 and TRBJ1-2; 8 bases line up with TRBD1. V lost 6 bases, J lost 4 bases, and 4 bases stayed unmatched. Germline CDR1 reads MDHEN; CDR2 reads SYDVKM. This CDR3 is 13 amino acids long. The chain's CDR3 is CASRETGAYGYTF. In DNA, the CDR3 is TGTGCCAGCAGGGAGACAGGGGCCTATGGCTACACCTTC.

Concerning this clone itself: One end of the junction is discordant with germline, which a read error may explain. The chain has TRBV7-7 and TRBJ2-1; 7 bases fit TRBD1. Per germline, CDR1 SSHAT and CDR2 FNYEAQ (reference sequence). The CDR3 has 13 amino acids. Here the CDR3 reads CASSARQGSEQFF. The DNA for the CDR3 is TGTGCTAGCAGCGCCCGACAGGGAAGTGAGCAGTTCTTC.

This chain links TRBV19 with TRBJ1-1; tentatively, D is TRBD1 (6 bases). This CDR3 is built from 17 residues. Germline loops: CDR1 LNHDA, CDR2 SQIVND (reference sequence). V shed 5 bases and J shed 4 bases, with 23 bases lying between them. CDR3 nucleotide sequence: TGTGCCAGTAGTCCCACACAGGGAAGGGGCTACTCCACTGAAGCTTTCTTT. Its protein is CASSPTQGRGYSTEAFF.

The V call is TRBV4-3, the J call TRBJ2-6; 12 nucleotides match TRBD1. Germline CDR1 and CDR2: LGHNA and YSLEER. There are 19 residues in the CDR3. With 0 bases clipped from V and 2 bases from J, the junction kept 5 bases outside the gene matches. The CDR3 nucleotides read TGCGCCAGCAGCCAAGATCCGGGGACAGGGGGCGCTGGGGCCAACGTCCTGACTTTC. Its protein is CASSQDPGTGGAGANVLTF.

The rearrangement links TRBV30 to TRBJ1-2; D is unresolved. The CDR3 loop spans 13 amino acids. In germline, CDR1 is GTSNPN, CDR2 SVGIG (reference sequence). The CDR3 loop is CACKNQDNYGYTF. The CDR3 bases are TGTGCTTGCAAGAACCAGGATAACTATGGCTACACCTTC.

The V and J genes are TRBV20-1 and TRBJ1-1; unclear D gene. The germline CDR1 and CDR2 sequences are DFQATT and SNEGSKA (reference sequence). The V and J ends lost 6 bases and 4 bases respectively, with 6 bases between them. The CDR3 loop spans 10 amino acids. The CDR3 region has the DNA TGCAGTGCCCCAGGCACTGAAGCTTTCTTT. Protein product: CSAPGTEAFF.

The chain carries TRBV9 and TRBJ2-5; 9 bases map to TRBD1. J was trimmed by 2 bases and V by 7 bases; bases with no gene match: 6. The CDR3 spans 14 residues. Germline-derived CDR1 and CDR2 are SGDLS and YYNGEE. Here the CDR3 reads CASGGDREQETQYF. In nucleotides, the CDR3 is TGTGCCAGCGGGGGGGACAGGGAACAAGAGACCCAGTACTTC.

This sequence joins TRBV18 and TRBJ2-1; D unclear. CDR1 and CDR2 from the germline V gene are KGHSH and LQKENI. This CDR3 has 15 amino acids. Between the trimmed V and J ends, which lost 3 bases and 1 base, there was a span of 10 bases. The CDR3 here is CASSPSSYSYNEQFF. As DNA, the CDR3 is TGTGCCAGCTCACCTTCTTCGTATTCCTACAATGAGCAGTTCTTC.

The CDR3, as DNA: TGTGCCAGCAGCCTCGAGGCCCACGAGCAGTACTTC. It translates to CASSLEAHEQYF. The chain carries TRBV7-9 and TRBJ2-7; D not resolved. CDR1 and CDR2 from the germline V gene are SEHNR and FQNEAQ (reference sequence). V lost 5 bases, J lost 5 bases, and 10 bases lay in between. The CDR3 loop spans 12 amino acids.

This chain connects TRBV7-6 to TRBJ1-5; D ambiguous. Trimming took 5 bases from V and 2 from J, leaving 13 bases between them. This CDR3 region has 15 residues. Germline V gene lookup returns CDR1 SGHVS and CDR2 FNYEAQ. CDR3 DNA sequence: TGTGCCAGCAGCCCGACGGCGGCCGGCAATCAGCCCCAGCATTTT. Protein product: CASSPTAAGNQPQHF.